Presented here are 21 T cell receptor beta chains from one specimen sequenced in a study of hypomethylating agent response in myelodysplastic syndrome (TCRdb year 2021). The library relied on the immunoSEQ multiplex PCR assay. Sourced from immuneACCESS, this table was stored by TCRdb with only in-frame sequences that have V and J called. A share of the clones is absent; for the studies checked, an unresolved V gene accounts for under half, and the remainder has no known explanation. This sample lists approximately 9,300 clones; 65% to 85% were detected once. About 4% of the sample lies in the top ten. The starting material was bone marrow, obtained before or after starting hypomethylating agent treatment for myelodysplastic syndrome (not recorded which). These receptors were taken from a human donor with myelodysplastic syndrome.

The genes are TRBV19 and TRBJ2-2, with D possibly TRBD1 on 5 matching bases. Germline lookup yields CDR1 LNHDA and CDR2 SQIVND (reference sequence). The CDR3 has 13 amino acids. V was pared by 6 bases and J by 7 bases, with 12 bases between. The DNA of the CDR3 is TGTGCCAGTAGCGCCAGGGTTAACGGGGAGCTGTTTTTT. Translated: CASSARVNGELFF.

The V gene is TRBV5-4, the J gene TRBJ1-1; 9 positions agree with TRBD1. CDR1 SGHNT and CDR2 YYREEE come from the germline V gene (reference sequence). CDR3 length equals 12 residues. V was pared by 4 bases and J by 8 bases, with 3 bases of the junction left unmatched. CDR3 amino acids: CASSQDRGEAFF. Written as DNA, the CDR3 is TGTGCCAGCAGCCAGGACAGGGGAGAAGCTTTCTTT.

CDR3 sequence (DNA): TGTGCCAGCAGCTTCGCTACTAGCGGGAACTCCTACGAGCAGTACTTC. Protein: CASSFATSGNSYEQYF. The chain is built from TRBV13 and TRBJ2-7; the match to TRBD2 covers 10 bases. The germline gives CDR1 PRHDT, CDR2 FYEKMQ (reference sequence). The V and J ends lost 3 bases and 0 bases, in that order; junction bases with no gene match: 5. This CDR3 region has 16 residues.

The chain uses TRBV19 and TRBJ1-1, with TRBD1 as a possible D gene (5 bases). V was clipped by 2 bases and J by 4 bases, with 11 bases between them. This CDR3 spans 14 amino acids. CDR1 LNHDA and CDR2 SQIVND come from the germline V gene (reference sequence). The DNA for the CDR3 is TGTGCCAGTAGTATATACCTGGGGGTCACTGAAGCTTTCTTT. It codes for CASSIYLGVTEAFF.

The chain couples TRBV30 to TRBJ1-1, with 8 bases identical to TRBD1. The CDR3 has 13 residues. J lost 5 bases, V lost 1 base, and 3 bases had no gene match. Germline loops: CDR1 GTSNPN, CDR2 SVGIG (reference sequence). In DNA, the CDR3 is TGTGCCTGGAGTGGGACAGGGTGGACTGAAGCTTTCTTT. This encodes CAWSGTGWTEAFF.

This sequence joins TRBV5-1 and TRBJ2-3; 11 bases map to TRBD1. The CDR3 runs to 16 residues. With V trimmed by 4 bases and J by 1 base, 5 bases remained unmatched. Looked up from germline, CDR1 is SGHRS and CDR2 is YFSETQ. CDR3 sequence reads: CASSTGQGAGTDTQYF. The CDR3 DNA is TGCGCCAGCAGCACCGGACAGGGGGCCGGCACAGATACGCAGTATTTT.

This sequence joins TRBV5-1 and TRBJ2-4; a possible D gene is TRBD1 (5 bases). V was shortened by 4 bases and J by 5 bases, with 13 bases between the two germline ends. There are 14 residues in the CDR3. The germline CDR1 and CDR2 sequences are SGHRS and YFSETQ. The DNA of the CDR3 is TGCGCCAGCAGCCAATCAGGGTTCGAAAACATTCAGTACTTC. Protein sequence: CASSQSGFENIQYF.

This chain connects TRBV11-1 to TRBJ2-1, with 7 bases matching TRBD2. There are 14 residues in the CDR3. CDR1 and CDR2 from the germline V gene are SGHAT and FQDESV (reference sequence). V shed 5 bases, J shed 5 bases, and the junction held 6 bases outside the gene matches. This CDR3 is CASSTWGGDNEQFF. CDR3 coding DNA: TGTGCCAGCAGCACTTGGGGGGGAGACAATGAGCAGTTCTTC. The full variable domain, its missing parts supplied by reference TRBV11-1 and TRBJ2-1, is EAEVAQSPRYKITEKSQAVAFWCDPISGHATLYWYRQILGQGPELLVQFQDESVVDDSQLPKDRFSAERLKGVDSTLKIQPAELGDSAMYLCASSTWGGDNEQFFGPGTRLTVL.

In its sample, this clone was seen once. V and J are TRBV29-1 and TRBJ2-1; a possible D gene is TRBD2 (5 bases). With 2 bases removed from V and 15 bases from J, the gap between germline ends came to 14 bases. The CDR3 runs to 11 residues. Germline CDR1 reads SQVTM; CDR2 reads ANQGSEA. CDR3 protein: CSVESGLSGFF. CDR3 DNA sequence: TGCAGCGTTGAAAGCGGTCTTTCAGGGTTCTTC.

The chain recombines TRBV4-1 with TRBJ1-4; tentatively, D is TRBD1 (5 bases). CDR1 MGHRA and CDR2 YSYEKL come from the germline V gene. Trimming shortened V by 0 bases and J by 7 bases, and 15 bases separated the two germline ends. This CDR3 is built from 16 residues. The CDR3 DNA reads TGCGCCAGCAGCCAAGAACTGTGGCGAGGGACTGAAAAACTGTTTTTT. Residues: CASSQELWRGTEKLFF.

The CDR3 loop reads CASTPQLNTEAFF. The CDR3 DNA reads as TGTGCCAGCACCCCCCAGTTGAACACTGAAGCTTTCTTT. The V and J genes are TRBV28 and TRBJ1-1; no firm D call. The V gene lost 7 bases and the J gene lost 0 bases, with 9 bases spanning the gap. There are 13 residues in the CDR3. The germline V gene has CDR1 MDHEN and CDR2 SYDVKM.

This chain joins TRBV7-6 and TRBJ2-7; 9 nucleotides match TRBD1. J lost 2 bases, V lost 5 bases, and 10 bases had no gene match. Germline assignment: CDR1 SGHVS and CDR2 FNYEAQ. The CDR3 sequence is 16 residues long. The CDR3 loop is CASSPKWDRVAYEQYF. The CDR3 DNA sequence: TGTGCCAGCAGCCCCAAGTGGGACAGGGTGGCCTACGAGCAGTACTTC.

This clone was detected a few times. The V gene is TRBV2, the J gene TRBJ1-5; D not resolved. Trimming cost V 2 bases and J 7 bases, with 12 bases left between them. In germline, CDR1 is SNHLY, CDR2 FYNNEI. The CDR3 loop spans 14 amino acids. The CDR3 coding sequence is TGTGCCAGCAGTGAAAGTGCCAGGTTACAGCCCCAGCATTTT. Protein: CASSESARLQPQHF.

This chain joins TRBV27 and TRBJ2-1, with TRBD2 matching over 9 bases. Germline V gene lookup returns CDR1 MNHEY and CDR2 SMNVEV (reference sequence). The CDR3 covers 15 residues. V gave up 0 bases and J gave up 6 bases; unmatched junction bases: 3. The DNA of the CDR3 is TGTGCCAGCAGTTTATCGGGGACTAGCTGCAATGAGCAGTTCTTC. Translation gives CASSLSGTSCNEQFF.

The rearrangement uses TRBV6-5 and TRBJ1-2, with D uncertain. V shed 6 bases and J shed 6 bases, with 14 bases lying between them. CDR3 length equals 13 residues. The germline gives CDR1 MNHEY, CDR2 SVGAGI. CDR3 residues: CASSSPAKDGYTF. The CDR3 bases are TGTGCCAGCAGCTCCCCGGCAAAGGATGGCTACACCTTC.

The chain combines TRBV7-3 with TRBJ2-1, with 11 bases matching TRBD2. Germline values: CDR1 SGHTA, CDR2 FQGTGA. Trimming removed 2 bases from V and 0 bases from J; junction bases left unmatched: 9. The CDR3 length is 19 residues. DNA of the CDR3: TGTGCCAGCAGCTTAGGGGACCCTGGACTAGCGGGCTCCTACAATGAGCAGTTCTTC. Protein product: CASSLGDPGLAGSYNEQFF. Full variable domain (outside the CDR3, taken from reference TRBV7-3 and TRBJ2-1): GAGVSQTPSNKVTEKGKYVELRCDPISGHTALYWYRQSLGQGPEFLIYFQGTGAADDSGLPNDRFFAVRPEGSVSTLKIQRTERGDSAVYLCASSLGDPGLAGSYNEQFFGPGTRLTVL.

The chain uses TRBV10-3 and TRBJ1-4; no definite D call. Germline V CDR1 and CDR2: ENHRY, SYGVKD. CDR3 length: 13 residues. The V and J ends lost 8 bases and 2 bases respectively, with 9 bases between them. The CDR3 sequence: CAISKETNEKLFF. In DNA form, the CDR3 reads TGTGCCATCTCAAAGGAGACTAATGAAAAACTGTTTTTT.

In nucleotides, the CDR3 is TGTGCCAGCAGTTACAACCAGGCCTATAGCAATCAGCCCCAGCATTTT. Its protein product is CASSYNQAYSNQPQHF. The chain is built from TRBV6-6 and TRBJ1-5; D not resolved. The V gene lost 2 bases and the J gene lost 0 bases, with 11 bases spanning the gap. The germline V gene has CDR1 MNHNY and CDR2 SVGAGI (reference sequence). This CDR3 contains 16 residues.

The V gene is TRBV5-4, the J gene TRBJ2-7, with 7 bases identical to TRBD1. Per germline, CDR1 SGHNT and CDR2 YYREEE (reference sequence). With V trimmed by 3 bases and J by 2 bases, 5 bases remained unmatched. The CDR3 runs 14 residues. DNA of the CDR3: TGTGCCAGCAGCTGGGATCAGGGGGCCTACGAGCAGTACTTC. Encoded protein: CASSWDQGAYEQYF.

The rearrangement uses TRBV2 and TRBJ2-4; TRBD1 matches at 8 bases. V gave up 3 bases and J gave up 6 bases; unmatched junction bases: 7. The CDR3 extends over 15 amino acids. Looked up from germline, CDR1 is SNHLY and CDR2 is FYNNEI. CDR3 region: CASSDQTGVLNIQYF. DNA for the CDR3: TGTGCCAGCAGTGACCAGACAGGGGTTCTAAACATTCAGTACTTC.

Only a few counts were recorded for this clone. The chain carries TRBV4-2 and TRBJ2-5; TRBD2 matches at 12 bases. This CDR3 contains 18 residues. CDR1 is LGHNA and CDR2 is YNFKEQ in the germline V gene. Trimming at V came to 0 bases and at J to 1 base, leaving 6 bases not matched to a gene. The CDR3 DNA sequence: TGTGCCAGCAGCCAAGATGGGGCTAGCGGGGGGGGCCAAGAGACCCAGTACTTC. Translating it yields CASSQDGASGGGQETQYF.